This TCR beta chain was captured by sequencing in a study of blood T cells in healthy people across ages. A sample-barcoded 5' primer and a J-beta primer mix were used in a second PCR of roughly 7 to 11 cycles. A 12-random-nucleotide template-switch adaptor tagged each cDNA molecule. TCRdb re-called the 5' RACE reads with MiXCR, one entry per CDR3 protein. The table lists around 870,000 distinct CDR3 sequences, 29% of them singletons, with approximately 15% in the top ten. Unmatched junction bases numbered 6, after V lost 0 bases and J lost 2 bases. The CDR3 runs to 16 residues. The germline CDR1 and CDR2 sequences are SGHRS and YFSETQ. This clonotype was recorded many times.

Input material: blood. V and J are TRBV5-1 and TRBJ2-7, with 9 bases lining up with TRBD1. The TCR was taken from an elderly woman in good health. CDR3 sequence (DNA): TGCGCCAGCAGCTTGGGGGCCGGGACAGGGACCTACGAGCAGTACTTC. It codes for CASSLGAGTGTYEQYF.